The 15 T cell receptor beta chains listed next were all sequenced from one sample in a study of cytomegalovirus exposure and HLA in healthy donors. PCR employed 60 Vbeta and 13 Jbeta primers. Sequenced by immunoSEQ multiplex PCR; TCRdb stores in-frame clones only, minus some. This sample has some 150,000 clones, with more than 65% found just once. The sequencing input was PBMCs. The receptors derive from a male donor in good health and CMV-seronegative.

This clone was observed a few times. The chain has TRBV28 and TRBJ2-1, with a tentative D call TRBD1 (6 bases). Trimming shortened V by 5 bases and J by 8 bases, and 10 bases separated the two germline ends. From germline, CDR1 is MDHEN and CDR2 SYDVKM. This CDR3 region has 12 residues. Here the CDR3 DNA reads TGTGCCAGCAGTGTACAGGGCCATGAGCAGTTCTTC. Translated, it gives CASSVQGHEQFF.

The chain employs TRBV4-3 and TRBJ1-5, with a possible D match to TRBD1 (6 bases). This CDR3 is built from 14 residues. Germline assignment: CDR1 LGHNA and CDR2 YSLEER. Trimming took off 3 bases at V and 1 base at J, with 7 bases between the two ends. This chain's CDR3 is CASSHGQSNQPQHF. CDR3 DNA: TGCGCCAGCAGCCACGGACAGAGCAATCAGCCCCAGCATTTT.

The chain has TRBV5-6 and TRBJ1-6; 8 bases align to TRBD1. CDR1 is SGHDT, CDR2 YYEEEE, per germline. This CDR3 contains 17 residues. V dropped 4 bases and J dropped 0; count of bases not matched to a gene: 6. The CDR3 region is CASSGRQGSSYNSPLHF. CDR3 DNA: TGTGCCAGCAGCGGAAGACAGGGGAGCTCCTATAATTCACCCCTCCACTTT. Based on the CDR3 plus reference TRBV5-6 and TRBJ1-6, the full variable domain is DAGVTQSPTHLIKTRGQQVTLRCSPKSGHDTVSWYQQALGQGPQFIFQYYEEEERQRGNFPDRFSGHQFPNYSSELNVNALLLGDSALYLCASSGRQGSSYNSPLHFGNGTRLTVT.

The chain combines TRBV6-1 with TRBJ2-7, with 7 bases lining up with TRBD2. V was pared by 6 bases and J by 3 bases, with 8 bases of the junction left unmatched. This CDR3 is built from 14 residues. CDR1 is MNHNS, CDR2 SASEGT, per germline. The CDR3 DNA follows: TGTGCCAGCAGAAGGGAAGCGGGGAACTACGAGCAGTACTTC. Amino acid sequence: CASRREAGNYEQYF.

In its sample, this clone was seen a few times. This chain connects TRBV6-1 to TRBJ1-2, with D hard to call. CDR1 is MNHNS and CDR2 is SASEGT in the germline V gene. This CDR3 comprises 14 residues. V dropped 1 base and J dropped 4 bases, with 10 bases sitting between them. The chain's CDR3 is CASSEGSGSYGYTF. The CDR3 nucleotides read TGTGCCAGCAGTGAAGGGTCGGGGTCCTATGGCTACACCTTC.

This clone was counted between two and nine times. The chain carries TRBV27 and TRBJ2-5, with D possibly TRBD2 on 5 matching bases. Germline V lookup: CDR1 MNHEY, CDR2 SMNVEV (reference sequence). CDR3 length equals 13 residues. V was pared by 5 bases and J by 5 bases, with 12 bases between. The CDR3 is CASSIRPGETQYF. In nucleotides, the CDR3 is TGTGCCAGCAGTATCCGTCCGGGGGAGACCCAGTACTTC.

The DNA of the CDR3 is TGTGCCAGCAGCCAAGATCTTCCTGGGCAGGGGGGCCACGAGCAGTACTTC. Protein: CASSQDLPGQGGHEQYF. V gene TRBV14 combines with J gene TRBJ2-7, with D possibly being TRBD1 (7 bases). Trimming shortened V by 0 bases and J by 5 bases, and 20 bases separated the two germline ends. This CDR3 spans 17 amino acids. Germline V gene data show CDR1 as SGHDN and CDR2 as FVKESK.

The chain employs TRBV9 and TRBJ2-1; TRBD2 aligns across 7 bases. CDR1 and CDR2 (germline): SGDLS, YYNGEE. The CDR3 is 14 residues long. The V and J ends lost 0 bases and 7 bases, in that order; junction bases with no gene match: 4. The CDR3 DNA reads TGTGCCAGCAGCGTAGGTTGGGAGGGGAATGAGCAGTTCTTC. Protein: CASSVGWEGNEQFF.

The chain couples TRBV2 to TRBJ1-4, with TRBD1 matching 7 bases. The V and J ends lost 4 bases and 4 bases, in that order; junction bases with no gene match: 6. This CDR3 has 15 amino acids. Germline V lookup: CDR1 SNHLY, CDR2 FYNNEI. The CDR3 nucleotides are TGTGCCAGCAGTGGGGCGGGACAGAATAATGAAAAACTGTTTTTT. This gives the protein CASSGAGQNNEKLFF.

The rearrangement joins TRBV7-9 to TRBJ1-6, with 7 bases identical to TRBD1. The J segment lost 3 bases and the V segment lost 5 bases, leaving 7 bases of the junction unmatched. This CDR3 is 16 amino acids long. The germline CDR1 and CDR2 sequences are SEHNR and FQNEAQ (reference sequence). CDR3 nucleotides: TGTGCCAGCAGCGTAGACAGGGCGTACTATAATTCACCCCTCCACTTT. The encoded protein is CASSVDRAYYNSPLHF.

The V gene is TRBV11-3, the J gene TRBJ2-1, with 14 bases fitting TRBD2. The CDR3 consists of 17 residues. Germline CDR1 reads SGHNT; CDR2 reads YENEEA. Unmatched junction bases numbered 12, after V lost 5 bases and J lost 9 bases. CDR3 DNA sequence: TGTGCCAGCAGCATAGGGGTGGGGACTAGCGGGAGAGGTGAGCAGTTCTTC. Protein sequence: CASSIGVGTSGRGEQFF.

This chain links TRBV18 with TRBJ2-6; D ambiguous. Trimming took 2 bases from V and 1 from J, leaving 6 bases between them. Germline-derived CDR1 and CDR2 are KGHSH and LQKENI. The CDR3 runs 15 residues. CDR3 residues: CASSPSASGANVLTF. CDR3 bases: TGTGCCAGCTCACCATCAGCGTCTGGGGCCAACGTCCTGACTTTC.

Note on this clone: Sequence at one end of the junction differs from germline and may be a read error. The CDR3 DNA is TGTTCCAGCAGCTCACCTAGTCGACAGGGGCGGGATGAAAAACTGTTTTTT. It specifies CSSSSPSRQGRDEKLFF. The chain recombines TRBV7-9 with TRBJ1-4; 8 bases are a match to TRBD1. Germline lookup yields CDR1 SEHNR and CDR2 FQNEAQ (reference sequence). CDR3 length: 17 residues.

This rearrangement joins TRBV7-9 to TRBJ1-2; 12 nucleotides align to TRBD1. V was clipped by 5 bases and J by 7 bases; unmatched bases: 11. CDR3 size: 16 residues. Germline V lookup: CDR1 SEHNR, CDR2 FQNEAQ (reference sequence). The DNA for the CDR3 is TGTGCCAGCAGCCCCCCGGGGACAGGGGGCGCGGGTGGCTACACCTTC. Its translation is CASSPPGTGGAGGYTF.

The CDR3 sequence is CASSKRSYRTSGDGTQYF. The CDR3 DNA sequence: TGTGCCAGCAGCAAAAGATCGTACAGGACTAGCGGGGACGGGACCCAGTACTTC. J is TRBJ2-5 and V is TRBV9; 12 bases are a match to TRBD2. Germline loops: CDR1 SGDLS, CDR2 YYNGEE. The CDR3 loop spans 18 amino acids. J lost 7 bases, V lost 4 bases, and 17 bases had no gene match. The whole variable domain, filled in from reference TRBV9 and TRBJ2-5, reads DSGVTQTPKHLITATGQRVTLRCSPRSGDLSVYWYQQSLDQGLQFLIQYYNGEERAKGNILERFSAQQFPDLHSELNLSSLELGDSALYFCASSKRSYRTSGDGTQYFGPGTRLLVL.